This TCR beta chain is from a study of blood T cell repertoires in COVID-19. Study-wide context: The study drew acute and convalescent COVID-19 samples from the United States, Italy and Spain. Sample material is recorded as cDNA or gDNA derived from T cells, B-cell-depleted T cells, or PBMCs.

Germline lookup yields CDR1 SQVTM and CDR2 ANQGSEA. Trimming took 5 bases from V and 2 from J, leaving 10 bases between them. CDR3 length: 13 residues. In the authors' workflow: From reference gene primer amplification, estimates of nucleated cell counts were derived. Here immunoSEQ multiplex PCR was the method, and the copy in TCRdb shows in-frame clones only, minus some. The D gene and trimming were derived from the DNA, and the V and J assignments and clone size from that table. The sample contains some 240,000 clones, around 84% of which appear only once. This receptor was identified in a woman aged 45 to 65 who had been exposed to COVID-19. The sample consisted of PBMCs or T cells enriched from blood (not recorded which). The V and J genes are TRBV29-1 and TRBJ1-3; TRBD1 is a possible D gene (6 bases). CDR3 bases: TGCAGCGTTTCAGGGGTAACTGGAAACACCATATATTTT. The encoded protein is CSVSGVTGNTIYF.